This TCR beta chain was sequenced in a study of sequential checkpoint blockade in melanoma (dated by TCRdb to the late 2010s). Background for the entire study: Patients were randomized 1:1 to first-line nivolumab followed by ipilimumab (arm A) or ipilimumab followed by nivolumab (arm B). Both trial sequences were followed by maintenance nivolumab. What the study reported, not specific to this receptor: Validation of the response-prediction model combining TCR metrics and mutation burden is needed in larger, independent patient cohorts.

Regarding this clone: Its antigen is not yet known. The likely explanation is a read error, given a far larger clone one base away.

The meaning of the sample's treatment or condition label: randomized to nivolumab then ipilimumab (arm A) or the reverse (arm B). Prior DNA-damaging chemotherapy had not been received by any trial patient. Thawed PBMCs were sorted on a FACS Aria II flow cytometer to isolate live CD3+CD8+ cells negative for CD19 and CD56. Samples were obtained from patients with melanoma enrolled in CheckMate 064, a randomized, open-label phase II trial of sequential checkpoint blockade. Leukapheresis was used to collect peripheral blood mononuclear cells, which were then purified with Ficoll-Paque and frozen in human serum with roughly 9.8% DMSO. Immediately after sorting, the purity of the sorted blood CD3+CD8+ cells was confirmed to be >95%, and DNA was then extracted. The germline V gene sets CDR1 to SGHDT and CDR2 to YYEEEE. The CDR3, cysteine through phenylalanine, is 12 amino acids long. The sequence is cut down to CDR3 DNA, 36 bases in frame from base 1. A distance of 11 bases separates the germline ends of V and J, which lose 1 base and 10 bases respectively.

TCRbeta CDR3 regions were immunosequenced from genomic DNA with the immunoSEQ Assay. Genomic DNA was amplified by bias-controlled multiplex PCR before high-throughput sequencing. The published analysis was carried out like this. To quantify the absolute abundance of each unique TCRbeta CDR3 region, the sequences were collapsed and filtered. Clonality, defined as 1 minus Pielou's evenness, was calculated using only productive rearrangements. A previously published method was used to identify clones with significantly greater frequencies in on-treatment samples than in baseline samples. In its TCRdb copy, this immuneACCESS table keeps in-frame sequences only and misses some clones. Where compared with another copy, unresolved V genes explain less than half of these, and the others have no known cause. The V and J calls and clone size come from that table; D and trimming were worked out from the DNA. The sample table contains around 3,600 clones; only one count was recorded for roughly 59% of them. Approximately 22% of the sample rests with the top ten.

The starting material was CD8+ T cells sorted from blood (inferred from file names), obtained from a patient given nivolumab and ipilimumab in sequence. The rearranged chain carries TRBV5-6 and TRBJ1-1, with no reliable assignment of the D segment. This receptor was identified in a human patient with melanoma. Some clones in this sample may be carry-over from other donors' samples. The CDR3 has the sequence CASSLRGNAAFF. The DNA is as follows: TGTGCCAGCAGCTTGAGAGGGAATGCAGCTTTCTTT.